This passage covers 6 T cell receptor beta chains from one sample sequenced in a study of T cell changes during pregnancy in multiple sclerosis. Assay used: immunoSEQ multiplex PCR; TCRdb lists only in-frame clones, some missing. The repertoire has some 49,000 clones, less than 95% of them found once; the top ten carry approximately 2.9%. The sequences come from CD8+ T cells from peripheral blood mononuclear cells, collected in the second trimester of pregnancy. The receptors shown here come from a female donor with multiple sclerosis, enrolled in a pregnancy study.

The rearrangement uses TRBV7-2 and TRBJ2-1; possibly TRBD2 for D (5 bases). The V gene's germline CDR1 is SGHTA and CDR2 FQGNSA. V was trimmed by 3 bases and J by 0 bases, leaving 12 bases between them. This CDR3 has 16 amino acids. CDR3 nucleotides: TGTGCCAGCAGCTTCACGGACTGGGGCTCCTACAATGAGCAGTTCTTC. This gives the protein CASSFTDWGSYNEQFF.

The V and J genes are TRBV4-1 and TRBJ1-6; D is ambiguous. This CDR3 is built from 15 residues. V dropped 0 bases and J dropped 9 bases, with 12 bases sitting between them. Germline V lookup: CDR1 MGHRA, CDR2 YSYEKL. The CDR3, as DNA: TGCGCCAGCAGCCAAGATGTGGTAATCGGTTCACCCCTCCACTTT. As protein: CASSQDVVIGSPLHF.

The CDR3 loop is CASSPTSGESDTQYF. For the CDR3, the DNA is TGTGCCAGCAGCCCGACTAGCGGGGAATCAGATACGCAGTATTTT. The gene calls are TRBV7-6 and TRBJ2-3; 11 nucleotides agree with TRBD2. The J segment lost 4 bases and the V segment lost 5 bases, leaving 5 bases of the junction unmatched. Germline loops: CDR1 SGHVS, CDR2 FNYEAQ. The CDR3 is 15 residues long.

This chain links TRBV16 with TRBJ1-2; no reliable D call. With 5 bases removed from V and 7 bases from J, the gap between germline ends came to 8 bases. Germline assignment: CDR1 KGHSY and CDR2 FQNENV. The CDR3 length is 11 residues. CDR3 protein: CASSYTRGYTF. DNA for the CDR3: TGTGCCAGCAGCTATACGCGTGGCTACACCTTC.

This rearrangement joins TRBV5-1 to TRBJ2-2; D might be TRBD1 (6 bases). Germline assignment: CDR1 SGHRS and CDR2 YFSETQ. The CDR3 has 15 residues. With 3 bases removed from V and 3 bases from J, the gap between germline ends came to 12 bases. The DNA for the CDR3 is TGCGCCAGCAGCTCTCGACAGGACCACACCGGGGAGCTGTTTTTT. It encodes CASSSRQDHTGELFF.

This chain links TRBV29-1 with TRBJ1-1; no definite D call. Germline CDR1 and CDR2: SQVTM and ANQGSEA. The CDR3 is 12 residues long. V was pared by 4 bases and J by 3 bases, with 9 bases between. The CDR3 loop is CSVVTIDTEAFF. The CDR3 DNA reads TGCAGCGTTGTCACAATTGACACTGAAGCTTTCTTT.